Each of the 2 T cell receptor beta chains below was sequenced from the same sample in a study of cytomegalovirus exposure and HLA in healthy donors. The method was immunoSEQ multiplex PCR; TCRdb's version includes in-frame clones alone and lacks a portion of them. The sample includes approximately 260,000 clones, approximately 86% of them seen just once. The sequenced material came from PBMCs. The receptor set was obtained from a woman under 30 in good health and CMV-seronegative.

Only one count was recorded for this clone. This chain joins TRBV27 and TRBJ2-5, with 15 bases fitting TRBD2. Germline trimming cut 2 bases from V and 4 bases from J; bases unmatched to any gene: 5. The germline gives CDR1 MNHEY, CDR2 SMNVEV (reference sequence). This CDR3 spans 17 amino acids. The CDR3 protein is CASSLGTSGGRAETQYF. CDR3 nucleotide sequence: TGTGCCAGCAGTTTAGGGACTAGCGGGGGGCGGGCAGAGACCCAGTACTTC.

The chain has TRBV5-1 and TRBJ1-2, with unresolved D. The V gene's germline CDR1 is SGHRS and CDR2 YFSETQ. The ends were cut back, 0 bases at V and 6 bases at J, with 12 bases in the middle. This CDR3 has 14 amino acids. The CDR3 DNA follows: TGCGCCAGCAGCTTGGAAAAGGGCGGGGATGGCTACACCTTC. Amino acid sequence: CASSLEKGGDGYTF.